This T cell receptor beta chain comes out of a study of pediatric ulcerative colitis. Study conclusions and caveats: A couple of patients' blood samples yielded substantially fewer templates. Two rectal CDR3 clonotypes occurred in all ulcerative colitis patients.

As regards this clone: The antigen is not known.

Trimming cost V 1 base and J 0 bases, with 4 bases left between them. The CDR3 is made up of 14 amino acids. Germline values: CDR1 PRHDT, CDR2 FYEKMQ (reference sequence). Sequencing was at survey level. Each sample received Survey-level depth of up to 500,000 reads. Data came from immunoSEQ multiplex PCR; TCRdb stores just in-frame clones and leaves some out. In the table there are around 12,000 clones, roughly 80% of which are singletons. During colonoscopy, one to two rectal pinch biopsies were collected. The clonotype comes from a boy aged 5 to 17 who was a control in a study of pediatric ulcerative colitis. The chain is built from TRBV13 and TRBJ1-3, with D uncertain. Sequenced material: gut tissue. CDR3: CASSLENSGNTIYF. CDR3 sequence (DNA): TGTGCCAGCAGCTTAGAGAACTCTGGAAACACCATATATTTT.